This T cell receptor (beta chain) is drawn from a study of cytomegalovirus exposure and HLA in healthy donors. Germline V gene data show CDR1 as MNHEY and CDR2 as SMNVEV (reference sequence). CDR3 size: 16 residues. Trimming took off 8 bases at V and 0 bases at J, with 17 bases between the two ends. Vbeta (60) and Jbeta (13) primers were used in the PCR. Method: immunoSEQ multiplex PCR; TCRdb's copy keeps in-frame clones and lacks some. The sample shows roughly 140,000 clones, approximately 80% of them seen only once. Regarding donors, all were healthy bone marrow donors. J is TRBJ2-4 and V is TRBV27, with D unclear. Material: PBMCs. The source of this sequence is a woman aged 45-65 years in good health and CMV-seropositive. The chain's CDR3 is CASANQAELAKNIQYF. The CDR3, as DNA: TGTGCCAGCGCGAACCAGGCAGAGCTAGCCAAAAACATTCAGTACTTC.